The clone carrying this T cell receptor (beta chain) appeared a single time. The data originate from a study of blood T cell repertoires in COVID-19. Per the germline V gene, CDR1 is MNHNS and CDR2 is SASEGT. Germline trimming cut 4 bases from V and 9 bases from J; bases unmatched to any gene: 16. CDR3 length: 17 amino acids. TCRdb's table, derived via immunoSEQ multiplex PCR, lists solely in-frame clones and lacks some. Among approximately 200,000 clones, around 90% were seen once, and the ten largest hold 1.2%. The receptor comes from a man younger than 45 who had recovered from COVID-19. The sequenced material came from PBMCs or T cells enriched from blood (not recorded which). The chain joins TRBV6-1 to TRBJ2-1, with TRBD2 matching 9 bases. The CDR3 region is CASSVDLTSGLQGEQFF. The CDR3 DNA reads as TGTGCCAGCAGTGTAGACTTGACTAGCGGCCTACAGGGTGAGCAGTTCTTC.